The 22 T cell receptor beta chains below come from one sample, sequenced in a study of PD-1 blockade in classical Hodgkin lymphoma. The sample's time point: cycle 4 day 1 (C4D1), after five to seven weeks of nivolumab. No patient escaped relapse after autologous stem cell transplantation, and brentuximab vedotin exposure varied. Using magnetic negative selection, the CD4+ T cells were separated out of thawed PBMCs. Sequencing used immunoSEQ multiplex PCR; TCRdb keeps in-frame clones, though not all of them. The profile covers 30,000 to 40,000 clones, with 92% appearing a single time and roughly 0.3% taken by the ten largest. This specimen consisted of CD4+ T cells from blood, obtained before the fourth cycle of nivolumab. These receptor sequences come from a human donor with classical Hodgkin lymphoma.

The chain links TRBV11-1 to TRBJ2-4; 9 bases are a match to TRBD1. Germline loops: CDR1 SGHAT, CDR2 FQDESV (reference sequence). After removal of 4 bases from V and 1 base from J, the junction contained 11 bases not matched to a gene. The CDR3 length is 18 residues. CDR3: CASSSSTADRGAKNIQYF. In DNA form, the CDR3 reads TGTGCCAGCAGCTCCTCCACCGCGGACAGGGGTGCCAAAAACATTCAGTACTTC.

The chain is built from TRBV6-1 and TRBJ2-7, with D perhaps TRBD2 (6 bases). The CDR3 covers 14 residues. Germline-derived CDR1 and CDR2 are MNHNS and SASEGT. The ends were cut back, 8 bases at V and 4 bases at J, with 18 bases in the middle. CDR3 in amino acids: CASGPQGAGYEQYF. CDR3 DNA: TGTGCCAGCGGGCCGCAGGGCGCGGGATACGAGCAGTACTTC.

This clone was seen just once. The chain employs TRBV19 and TRBJ2-1; tentative D call: TRBD2 (6 bases). Trimming shortened V by 5 bases and J by 9 bases, and 17 bases separated the two germline ends. CDR1 is LNHDA, CDR2 SQIVND, per germline (reference sequence). CDR3 length: 14 residues. As DNA, the CDR3 is TGTGCCAGTAGTCCCACCCCTAGCGCAAGTGAGCAGTTCTTC. This gives the protein CASSPTPSASEQFF.

V is TRBV5-1 and J is TRBJ2-2, with D uncertain. Trimming pared 2 bases from V and 2 bases from J, leaving 19 bases between. The germline V gene encodes CDR1 SGHRS and CDR2 YFSETQ. The CDR3 totals 18 residues. CDR3 in DNA: TGCGCCAGCAGCTTCGGGCTTTGGAAGGCGGCAAACACCGGGGAGCTGTTTTTT. Protein product: CASSFGLWKAANTGELFF. Variable domain in full (rest from reference TRBV5-1 and TRBJ2-2): KAGVTQTPRYLIKTRGQQVTLSCSPISGHRSVSWYQQTPGQGLQFLFEYFSETQRNKGNFPGRFSGRQFSNSRSEMNVSTLELGDSALYLCASSFGLWKAANTGELFFGEGSRLTVL.

The V and J genes are TRBV28 and TRBJ2-5; the match to TRBD2 covers 10 bases. V was clipped by 1 base and J by 5 bases; unmatched bases: 22. From germline, CDR1 is MDHEN and CDR2 SYDVKM. This CDR3 spans 21 amino acids. As DNA, the CDR3 is TGTGCCAGCAGTTTATATCGAGGGGGCTTAGGATTAGCGGGAGGATTGGAGACCCAGTACTTC. Protein: CASSLYRGGLGLAGGLETQYF.

This clone was detected only once. This sequence joins TRBV7-9 and TRBJ2-3; 10 nucleotides align to TRBD2. V shed 5 bases and J 1 base; nucleotides not matched to a gene: 6. In germline, CDR1 is SEHNR, CDR2 FQNEAQ (reference sequence). This CDR3 has 16 residues. This CDR3 is CASSAGSGRGTDTQYF. CDR3 DNA: TGTGCCAGCAGCGCCGGGAGCGGGAGGGGCACAGATACGCAGTATTTT.

CDR3 sequence (DNA): TGTGCCAGCACTAACCGGGTCGACAGCACTGAAGCTTTCTTT. Translating it yields CASTNRVDSTEAFF. This chain links TRBV28 with TRBJ1-1; TRBD1 might be the D (5 bases). The CDR3 extends over 14 amino acids. CDR1 and CDR2 (germline): MDHEN, SYDVKM. V was cut by 7 bases and J by 4 bases, with 16 bases left in between.

The chain uses TRBV27 and TRBJ2-5; the D call may be TRBD1 or TRBD2 (6 bases each). Germline CDR1 reads MNHEY; CDR2 reads SMNVEV (reference sequence). The CDR3 is 18 amino acids. Between the trimmed V and J ends, which lost 5 bases and 5 bases, there was a span of 27 bases. The CDR3 DNA follows: TGTGCCAGCAGTCCAAGGGGGGTGGCCAGAGCTGTATATGAGACCCAGTACTTC. Amino acid sequence: CASSPRGVARAVYETQYF.

V usage is TRBV4-1 and J usage is TRBJ1-1, with D unresolved. The V gene's germline CDR1 is MGHRA and CDR2 YSYEKL. The CDR3 runs to 13 residues. V was clipped by 2 bases and J by 3 bases, with 7 bases between them. The CDR3 is CASSQLIHTEAFF. The CDR3 DNA sequence: TGCGCCAGCAGCCAACTAATCCACACTGAAGCTTTCTTT.

The chain employs TRBV4-2 and TRBJ1-1; D is perhaps TRBD1 (6 bases). CDR3 size: 15 residues. Trimming removed 2 bases at V and 6 bases at J, with 16 bases between. Germline CDR1 reads LGHNA; CDR2 reads YNFKEQ. The CDR3 region is CASSQPGLRGSEAFF. CDR3 nucleotides: TGTGCCAGCAGCCAACCGGGTCTCAGGGGCTCTGAAGCTTTCTTT.

The V and J genes are TRBV2 and TRBJ2-1, with D maybe TRBD2 (5 bases). Trimming shortened V by 7 bases and J by 1 base, and 8 bases separated the two germline ends. Germline lookup yields CDR1 SNHLY and CDR2 FYNNEI. This CDR3 is built from 13 residues. The CDR3 nucleotides are TGTGCCAGCAAACGGGATTCCTACAATGAGCAGTTCTTC. This sequence encodes CASKRDSYNEQFF.

The genes are TRBV30 and TRBJ2-5; D may correspond to TRBD1 or TRBD2 (6 bases each). V gave up 3 bases and J gave up 2 bases, with 13 bases separating them. The CDR3 consists of 14 residues. Germline V CDR1 and CDR2: GTSNPN, SVGIG (reference sequence). CDR3 DNA sequence: TGTGCCTGGAGAGGGGGGAGAGTACAAGAGACCCAGTACTTC. Its translation is CAWRGGRVQETQYF.

The chain has TRBV19 and TRBJ1-2; 10 bases fit TRBD1. Germline CDR1 is LNHDA and CDR2 is SQIVND (reference sequence). This CDR3 region has 18 residues. V shed 5 bases, J shed 3 bases, and the junction held 15 bases outside the gene matches. CDR3 residues: CASSDPGQGPRTHYGYTF. DNA for the CDR3: TGTGCCAGTAGTGATCCGGGACAGGGGCCCCGCACCCACTATGGCTACACCTTC. Drawing the rest from reference TRBV19 and TRBJ1-2, the complete variable domain is DGGITQSPKYLFRKEGQNVTLSCEQNLNHDAMYWYRQDPGQGLRLIYYSQIVNDFQKGDIAEGYSVSREKKESFPLTVTSAQKNPTAFYLCASSDPGQGPRTHYGYTFGSGTRLTVV.

This chain links TRBV19 with TRBJ2-1; the D is unclear. Germline CDR1 and CDR2: LNHDA and SQIVND (reference sequence). Trimming took off 11 bases at V and 2 bases at J, with 16 bases between the two ends. This CDR3 is built from 14 residues. For the CDR3, the DNA is TGTGCCGGAGCCTCGGGCCCGACCTACAATGAGCAGTTCTTC. Translation gives CAGASGPTYNEQFF.

The count of this clone is one. The V call is TRBV10-2, the J call TRBJ1-2, with 10 bases fitting TRBD1. Germline V lookup: CDR1 WSHSY, CDR2 SAAADI. J was trimmed by 5 bases and V by 6 bases; bases with no gene match: 9. This CDR3 region has 15 residues. Here the CDR3 DNA reads TGCGCCAGCAGCGCCGGGACAGGGGAAGGGTATGGCTACACCTTC. Translation: CASSAGTGEGYGYTF.

The V gene is TRBV5-4, the J gene TRBJ1-2; unclear D gene. The CDR3 runs 14 residues. Trimming left V 4 bases short and J 4 bases short, with 14 bases between. Germline CDR1 reads SGHNT; CDR2 reads YYREEE (reference sequence). This CDR3 reads CASSAGQQAYGYTF. Here the CDR3 DNA reads TGTGCCAGCAGCGCGGGCCAGCAGGCCTATGGCTACACCTTC. Full variable domain (rest looked up from reference TRBV5-4 and TRBJ1-2): ETGVTQSPTHLIKTRGQQVTLRCSSQSGHNTVSWYQQALGQGPQFIFQYYREEENGRGNFPPRFSGLQFPNYSSELNVNALELDDSALYLCASSAGQQAYGYTFGSGTRLTVV.

This rearrangement joins TRBV11-2 to TRBJ1-4; D unresolved. The CDR3 is made up of 15 amino acids. The V end was cut by 1 base, the J end by 8 bases, with 14 bases between. Germline V gene lookup returns CDR1 SGHAT and CDR2 FQNNGV. The CDR3 coding sequence is TGTGCCAGCAGCTTAGGACTCGGAGTTGGCGAAAAACTGTTTTTT. Encoded protein: CASSLGLGVGEKLFF. The full variable domain, rest sourced from reference TRBV11-2 and TRBJ1-4, is EAGVAQSPRYKIIEKRQSVAFWCNPISGHATLYWYQQILGQGPKLLIQFQNNGVVDDSQLPKDRFSAERLKGVDSTLKIQPAKLEDSAVYLCASSLGLGVGEKLFFGSGTQLSVL.

V is TRBV18 and J is TRBJ1-5; D call uncertain. Trimming cost V 1 base and J 9 bases, with 10 bases left between them. CDR1 is KGHSH, CDR2 LQKENI, per germline. The CDR3 spans 13 residues. This CDR3 reads CASSPLGDRPQHF. The CDR3 coding sequence is TGTGCCAGCTCACCACTCGGAGATCGGCCCCAGCATTTT.

The rearrangement uses TRBV18 and TRBJ1-2, with TRBD1 as a possible D gene (5 bases). The CDR3 totals 18 residues. CDR1 and CDR2 from the germline V gene are KGHSH and LQKENI. Trimming took 3 bases from V and 8 from J, leaving 28 bases between them. The CDR3 is CASSPLGKFGAPFGGYTF. The CDR3, as DNA: TGTGCCAGCTCACCTTTGGGGAAGTTTGGGGCCCCATTTGGAGGCTACACCTTC.

The chain joins TRBV6-4 to TRBJ1-4; TRBD1 aligns across 8 bases. The junction had 6 bases not matched to a gene; V was cut back by 6 bases and J by 0 bases. This CDR3 has 16 residues. Germline V gives CDR1 MRHNA, CDR2 SNTAGT. The CDR3 here is CASRGQATATNEKLFF. DNA of the CDR3: TGTGCCAGCAGGGGACAGGCAACGGCAACTAATGAAAAACTGTTTTTT.

The V gene is TRBV10-3, the J gene TRBJ2-2; 8 bases are a match to TRBD2. The CDR3 has 16 residues. The V and J ends lost 8 bases and 1 base, in that order; junction bases with no gene match: 9. CDR1 is ENHRY, CDR2 SYGVKD, per germline. The chain's CDR3 is CAIPGGGNRNTGELFF. In DNA, the CDR3 is TGTGCCATCCCCGGGGGGGGTAATAGGAACACCGGGGAGCTGTTTTTT.

CDR3 amino acids: CAISESPGPGYTF. The CDR3 DNA reads TGTGCCATCAGTGAGTCACCGGGGCCGGGCTACACCTTC. The J gene is TRBJ1-2, the V gene TRBV10-3, with D tentatively TRBD1 (5 bases). Germline assignment: CDR1 ENHRY and CDR2 SYGVKD. V was shortened by 0 bases and J by 8 bases, with 10 bases between the two germline ends. The CDR3 is 13 residues long.